This T cell receptor (beta chain) was documented in a study of CD8 T cells in ankylosing spondylitis (dated by TCRdb to 2015 to 2018). Notes on the research overall: The study profiled T cell receptor beta repertoires in healthy donors and ankylosing spondylitis patients to find disease-linked TCR variants. The full study cohort was made up of under 30 ankylosing spondylitis patients and 108 healthy donors. Peripheral blood samples were taken, and synovial fluid was additionally collected from ankylosing spondylitis patients. Broader findings and caveats from the paper: Blood from ankylosing spondylitis patients appeared to be characterized by a TCR beta motif composed of about eight highly homologous amino acid variants. The disease-linked clones had a CD8+ phenotype and were found at relatively low frequencies in peripheral blood. Significant enrichment of the disease-linked clones was reported in matched synovial fluid samples from ankylosing spondylitis patients. Some motif variants were previously reported in synovial fluid and blood of reactive arthritis patients, suggesting common disease-initiation mechanisms.

This clonotype was counted ten times or more. This clone's antigen is unknown. No clone much larger than this one lies a single base away; base qualities are absent. Unmatched junction bases come to 7, with V trimmed by 1 base and J by 6 bases. The germline V gene gives CDR1 as MGHRA and CDR2 as YSYEKL. The CDR3 starts with the cysteine, ends with the phenylalanine, and has 16 residues. This entry keeps only the CDR3 DNA: 48 bases, framed from base 1. TCRdb names Illumina HiSeq 2500 as the instrument used. TCR beta libraries were prepared by quantitative 5'-RACE with molecular barcodes. The authors' analysis ran thus. A new computational method, built on a probabilistic model of VDJ rearrangement, was used to identify disease-linked TCR variants. TCRdb reprocessing: public reads trimmed at Q25 with fastp, clones called with MiXCR, in-frame beta chains kept. CDR3 protein duplicates are merged, each entry listing the most common genes and DNA. These V and J calls originate from TCRdb's pipeline instead of the authors' own analysis. In this sample the table shows about 140,000 distinct CDR3 sequences, 7.3% of which occur a single time. The ten largest clones capture 9.5% to 15% of the sample.

The sequencing sample was made of blood, either unsorted or a sorted T cell fraction (not recorded which). The chain employs TRBV4-1 and TRBJ2-2, and TRBD1 aligns with 8 junction nucleotides. This receptor was obtained from a female donor with ankylosing spondylitis or in good health (not recorded which). The encoded CDR3 is CASSQGGRGRPGELFF. The nucleotide sequence is given as TGCGCCAGCAGCCAAGGCGGCAGGGGGCGCCCCGGGGAGCTGTTTTTT.